This T cell receptor beta chain was found in a study of cytomegalovirus exposure and HLA in healthy donors. Study at large: Assignment to the Caucasian-associated ancestry cluster applied to around 80% of the approximately 400 genotyped donors.

Primers for the PCR totalled 60 Vbeta and 13 Jbeta. Sequencing used immunoSEQ multiplex PCR; TCRdb keeps in-frame clones, though not all of them. The table includes roughly 200,000 clones, less than 85% detected once. Study-level findings and limits: An assumption of roughly uniform sequencing depth across donors underlay the presence/absence analyses. Certain indistinguishable V segments, among them TRBV6-2 and TRBV6-3, were excluded. Whilst most TCR sequences proved rare, a subset of public TCRs occurred across many donors.

In this sample, this clone turned up a few times. Its antigen is not identified. Germline CDR1 is MGHRA and CDR2 is YSYEKL. J was trimmed by 4 bases and V by 3 bases; bases with no gene match: 9. CDR3 length equals 16 residues. The origin of this receptor is a man aged 18 to 35 in good health and CMV-seronegative. The sample was PBMCs. The chain recombines TRBV4-1 with TRBJ2-3, with TRBD2 identical over 8 bases. Written as DNA, the CDR3 is TGCGCCAGCAGCCACGAAACCGGGACTAGATCAGATACGCAGTATTTT. Translated, it gives CASSHETGTRSDTQYF.